The 8 T cell receptor beta chains below were found in one sample sequenced in a study of T cell responses to AZD1222 COVID-19 vaccine. Generated by immunoSEQ multiplex PCR, the TCRdb table keeps only in-frame clones and is missing some. The table records 83,000 or so clones, roughly 88% of them present only once. Sequencing was performed on peripheral blood, taken on day 0 of MenACWY control vaccination. These receptors came from an adult in good health.

The chain is built from TRBV11-2 and TRBJ2-7; the D is unclear. The CDR3 extends over 15 amino acids. V dropped 4 bases and J dropped 3 bases, with 16 bases sitting between them. The germline CDR1 and CDR2 sequences are SGHAT and FQNNGV. The CDR3 DNA reads as TGTGCCAGCAGCTCCCCGTGGGTCCTTGGCTACGAGCAGTACTTC. It is translated as CASSSPWVLGYEQYF.

This clone turned up a few times. The chain employs TRBV28 and TRBJ1-3; D is unclear. This CDR3 spans 12 amino acids. CDR1 MDHEN and CDR2 SYDVKM come from the germline V gene. The V end lost 5 bases, the J end lost 8 bases, and 10 bases lay between the germline ends. CDR3 coding DNA: TGTGCCAGCAGTAGTAGCCGGGACACCATATATTTT. This translates into CASSSSRDTIYF.

The count of this clone is one. This sequence joins TRBV19 and TRBJ2-3, with D tentatively TRBD1 or TRBD2 (7 bases each). Deletions cut 5 bases from V and 3 bases from J, with 15 bases between. The CDR3 runs 15 residues. The germline CDR1 and CDR2 sequences are LNHDA and SQIVND (reference sequence). CDR3 in DNA: TGTGCCAGTAGTCTTCAGGGGGAGGGGACAGATACGCAGTATTTT. It yields the protein CASSLQGEGTDTQYF.

The chain is built from TRBV9 and TRBJ2-3; D remains ambiguous. The length of the CDR3 is 12 residues. The V gene's germline CDR1 is SGDLS and CDR2 YYNGEE. Trimming removed 0 bases at V and 5 bases at J, with 4 bases between. The DNA of the CDR3 is TGTGCCAGCAGCGTAGCAGGAGATACGCAGTATTTT. Translation gives CASSVAGDTQYF.

The J gene is TRBJ2-6, the V gene TRBV5-4; weak D call: TRBD2 (5 bases). This CDR3 has 13 residues. Germline V lookup: CDR1 SGHNT, CDR2 YYREEE (reference sequence). Trimming left V 4 bases short and J 4 bases short, with 6 bases between. The CDR3 DNA follows: TGTGCCAGCAGCGGGGAGGGGGCCAACGTCCTGACTTTC. This translates into CASSGEGANVLTF.

Only one count was recorded for this clone. The chain is built from TRBV5-1 and TRBJ2-1; 8 nucleotides align to TRBD2. The CDR3 length is 15 residues. Germline loops: CDR1 SGHRS, CDR2 YFSETQ. With V trimmed by 8 bases and J by 3 bases, 10 bases remained unmatched. The CDR3 sequence is CASRGQREIYNEQFF. In nucleotides, the CDR3 is TGCGCCAGTAGAGGGCAGCGGGAGATCTACAATGAGCAGTTCTTC.

This chain joins TRBV2 and TRBJ2-3; D ambiguous. Trimming left V 4 bases short and J 2 bases short, with 10 bases between. There are 14 residues in the CDR3. Germline assignment: CDR1 SNHLY and CDR2 FYNNEI. The CDR3 loop reads CASSVRLNTDTQYF. Written as DNA, the CDR3 is TGTGCCAGCAGTGTGAGGCTGAACACAGATACGCAGTATTTT.

This clone was found once. The chain uses TRBV9 and TRBJ2-7; D is unclear. V was pared by 4 bases and J by 2 bases, with 13 bases between. This CDR3 is 14 amino acids long. Germline CDR1 SGDLS, CDR2 YYNGEE. This chain's CDR3 is CASSNPPNTYEQYF. The CDR3 DNA sequence: TGTGCCAGCAGCAATCCTCCTAATACCTACGAGCAGTACTTC.